This T cell receptor (beta chain) was retrieved from a study of T cells in Graves' hyperthyroidism and ophthalmopathy. Regarding the study as a whole: Blood also held most thyroid clonotypes expanded beyond 0.001.

Germline values: CDR1 SNHLY, CDR2 FYNNEI. Germline trimming cut 5 bases from V and 4 bases from J; bases unmatched to any gene: 4. There are 13 residues in the CDR3. Notes on this clonotype: Antigen unknown.

RNA transcripts were the template for amplifying TCR beta CDR3 regions. The TCR CDR3 was amplified in a first-round RT-PCR using the HTBI primer set. In TCRdb, the multiplex PCR reads were re-called with MiXCR into one record per CDR3 protein. The table has 300,000 to 350,000 distinct CDR3 sequences, over 20% seen once. V and J are TRBV2 and TRBJ2-7, with 8 bases lining up with TRBD1. The TCR sequence derives from a woman aged 50 to 60 with Graves' hyperthyroidism. The sequenced sample was blood. The DNA of the CDR3 is TGTGCCAGCAGTCAGGGGGCGCTTTACGAGCAGTACTTC. This sequence encodes CASSQGALYEQYF.